This T cell receptor beta chain was documented in a study of blood T cell repertoires in COVID-19. Looking at the study overall: Material from acute and convalescent COVID-19 was sourced from the United States, Italy and Spain. Sample material is recorded as cDNA or gDNA derived from T cells, B-cell-depleted T cells, or PBMCs.

How the authors handled the data: Researchers report that nucleated cell counts were estimated from reference gene primer amplification. Libraries were prepared by immunoSEQ multiplex PCR; TCRdb keeps only in-frame clonotypes and omits some of them. Clonal size and the V and J genes are those of that table, whereas D and trimming came from the DNA. Of some 200,000 clones listed, around 90% are singletons. Germline values: CDR1 SGHDT, CDR2 YYEEEE. The CDR3 is 14 residues long. Trimming pared 0 bases from V and 11 bases from J, leaving 14 bases between. Sequenced material: peripheral blood. The clonotype was recovered from a man between 35 and 55 years old with active or convalescent COVID-19. This chain links TRBV5-6 with TRBJ1-4; TRBD1 is a possible D gene (6 bases). The CDR3 DNA reads TGTGCCAGCAGCTTGGGAGGGGGATATCAGAAACTGTTTTTT. Amino acids: CASSLGGGYQKLFF.